This is a list of T cell receptor beta chains from one sample in a study of blood T cell repertoires in COVID-19. Some clones are missing from TCRdb's copy, which holds only in-frame ones; the method was immunoSEQ multiplex PCR. The sample lists 330,000 or so clones; 75% to 90% were seen once. The specimen sequenced was PBMCs or T cells enriched from blood (not recorded which). These receptors all stem from a man under 40 who had recovered from COVID-19. CDR3s leave out the opening cysteine and the closing phenylalanine or tryptophan. Fields, in order: V gene, CDR3 protein.

TRBV19,ASMAPMGQGRIYEQY
TRBV19,ASSMHEGGNEQF
TRBV10-3,AISRTGQESNYGYT
TRBV7-9,ASSWSGITGELF
TRBV6-2/TRBV6-3,ASSSRVPYNSPLH
TRBV6-5,ASSYSRGHGTGELF
TRBV5-5,ASSSDRVSQPQH
TRBV27,ASSFRLQRGRAEQY
TRBV5-5,ASSQGRGLDEQF
TRBV28,ASRIAGGPGETQY
TRBV4-2,ASSRSGVQETQY
TRBV7-9,ASSRDRNYGYT
TRBV12-3/TRBV12-4,ATAQGIRYGYT
TRBV12-3/TRBV12-4,ASRRAGDQPQH
TRBV6-5,ASSYSEGLAYGYT
TRBV5-1,ASSLQGASTDTQY
TRBV7-9,ASSLSGTDTQY
TRBV11-2,ASTSGSGTDTQY
TRBV20-1,SAHRGDDAF
TRBV7-9,ASRPGTGDEAF
TRBV24-1,ATSDSGGGGNSPLH
TRBV12-5,ASGCPQIYEQY
TRBV28,ASSLSSSAAKNIQY
TRBV5-1,ASRSTGTVSETQY
TRBV2,ASSRRQGNTGELF
TRBV27,ASSLTPSGVYQETQY
TRBV7-2,ASSKQVGGGAYNEQF
TRBV29-1,SVLGLAGDTNTQY
TRBV19,ASSMRQGDEQY